Sequencing of this T cell receptor (beta chain) was carried out in a study of cytomegalovirus exposure and HLA in healthy donors (dated by TCRdb to the late 2010s). Background for the entire study: According to an earlier analysis of 587 of the donors, 150 million to 200 million T cells yielded over 100 million unique TCR beta sequences and 276 Gb of sequence data. Roughly 300 gigabases of sequencing data and around 80 million unique TCR sequences made up an early release that covered several hundred HLA-typed donors. Of the roughly 430 genotyped donors, around 81% fell in the genetic ancestry cluster associated with self-reported Caucasian donors. The study aimed to test whether signatures of past pathogen exposure could be identified by cataloging public T cell receptors. The T cell repertoires of about 700 subjects were profiled by immunosequencing and related to cytomegalovirus serostatus. Besides the first cohort of around 700 subjects, a separate validation cohort made up of roughly 120 different subjects was used. To predict cytomegalovirus infection status, the study combined high-throughput TCR immunosequencing, statistical association of individual TCRs with disease status, and machine learning. A later analysis re-examined previously published TCR beta repertoires from hundreds of donors and added high-resolution HLA genotyping to investigate patterns of TCR occurrence. Rather than drawing on any new phenotypic data, the later analysis identified candidate immune exposures from TCR beta sequences and the way those sequences occurred across donors. An earlier analysis of several hundred of the donors applied high-throughput TCR beta sequencing to assess whether each TCR beta V gene segment acted as functional or pseudogenic. Donor age, sex, ethnicity and CMV serostatus were collected together with the repertoire data. A later genetic analysis used genome-wide SNP genotypes for about 60% of the roughly 670 donors, treating that subset as a discovery cohort. All discovery cohort repertoires had been generated using a single sequencing platform. HLA typing covered class I and class II loci at four-digit resolution. The number of donors typed differed by locus, with roughly 620-630 for A, B, C, DRB1 and DQB1, 522 for DQA1, about 610 for DPA1, and around 460 for DPB1. Because of strong linkage in the cohort, roughly five DR-DQ haplotypes were treated as single units for association and clustering. Among some 400 genotyped donors of the cohort, an average of roughly 230,000 unique TCR beta nucleotide sequences was sequenced per donor, of which about 18% were non-productive. General conclusions and limits of the study: A later genetic analysis reported fewer N-insertions in productive TCRs among donors in an Asian-associated ancestry cluster than the roughly 650-donor mean. A few of the identified cytomegalovirus-associated TCR beta chains were confirmed in vitro to be specific for cytomegalovirus antigens. Because HLA typing was missing for some donors at each locus, association tests included only the typed subset. Sequencing depth was assumed to be roughly uniform across donors in the presence/absence analyses, though that assumption may not hold. A total of fewer than 200 TCR beta chains were listed by the study as associated with cytomegalovirus. Across donors, most TCR sequences were observed very rarely, whereas some public TCRs were present in many individuals. Assigning TCR associations to individual alleles was difficult when HLA alleles, especially DR and DQ, strongly co-occurred. In an earlier analysis of approximately 590 of the donors, most TCR beta V segments appeared in productive rearrangements about 90% or about 30% of the time, broadly matching IMGT annotations. The classifier was reported to diagnose cytomegalovirus status with high specificity and sensitivity in both the original cohort and the validation cohort. A cluster of highly shared sequence variants was judged likely to represent a technical artifact of the sequencing pipeline. A further reported finding was that TCR beta sequences accurately predicted the HLA-A and HLA-B alleles for most subjects in the first cohort. The 87-base-pair reads could not distinguish some IMGT-functional V segments, including TRBV6-2 and TRBV6-3, so those segments were excluded. A later analysis associated about 17,000 TCR beta sequences with specific HLA alleles at a false discovery rate of 0.05. CMV serostatus was the only immune exposure information available for the cohort. In a later analysis, HLA-associated TCR beta chains showed more clonal expansion and lower generation probabilities than non-associated chains that were equally common. The earlier analysis of 587 of the donors excluded 15 to 20 rarely observed V segments, including chromosome 9 orphons, because counts were too low. Most CMV-associated TCR beta chains appeared to be HLA-restricted in a later analysis, and the HLA associations seemed to be driven largely by CMV exposure. In a later genetic analysis, a missense DCLRE1C variant was associated with V-gene and J-gene trimming of TCR beta chains, and the association was replicated in an independent cohort. The authors suggested that the approach could potentially be generalized to other disease states and immunological phenotypes. A later analysis found that TCR association rates varied across HLA loci, with DRB1 alleles showing the most associated TCRs and HLA-C alleles the fewest. Several of the top co-occurrence clusters appeared to be linked to parvovirus B19, influenza, CMV and Epstein-Barr virus, according to a later analysis. Linkage disequilibrium might explain the correlated functional status among segregating V segments, but an unknown experimental factor could not be ruled out. The cohort was sequenced for TCR beta chains only, and without alpha or paired-chain data the features that could be detected were limited.

Trimming costs V 1 base and J 8 bases, and their ends lie 13 bases apart. The CDR3 measures 14 amino acids from cysteine to phenylalanine. Just CDR3 DNA is preserved here, 42 bases in frame from base 1. The germline V gene encodes CDR1 SGHAT and CDR2 FQNNGV. The cohort comprised fewer than 700 healthy bone marrow donors. At the time of sampling, every cohort member was nominally healthy, though immune exposures that went unrecorded were likely present. The donor was CMV seronegative and was included in the group of several hundred seronegative cohort members. Each donor provided a peripheral blood sample, and peripheral blood mononuclear cells were used for TCR beta sequencing. Genomic DNA was extracted from the blood cell samples with the Qiagen DNeasy Blood Extraction Kit. Receptor libraries were prepared by the immunoSEQ multiplex PCR assay. The multiplex PCR relied on a mix of 60 forward primers for TCR Vbeta segments and 13 reverse primers for TCR Jbeta segments. A multiplex PCR assay on genomic DNA amplified the CDR3 region of rearranged TCR beta genes. The amplified TCR beta libraries were sequenced on the Illumina HiSeq System as 87-base-pair reads. The paper's data handling went like this. A later analysis counted tens of millions of unique TCR beta chains across the 600 to 850 repertoires, and around 9.9 million of these chains were shared by at least two donors. Raw reads were error-corrected and collapsed into unique sequences with a nearest-neighbor algorithm that merged closely related sequences to remove PCR and sequencing errors. To assign V, D and J gene segments, CDR3 sequences were aligned to IMGT reference sequences. For a sequence to be retained, a match of at least six nucleotides was required to both a V gene segment and a J gene segment. Rearrangements were called productive when the CDR3 lacked stop codons and stayed in frame with V and J; all others were non-productive. Following IMGT convention, CDR3 was defined as the stretch from the second conserved V-encoded cysteine to the conserved J-encoded phenylalanine. In an earlier analysis of approximately 500 of the donors, sequences lacking an unambiguous match to a single V gene segment were excluded. In an earlier analysis of more than 500 of the donors, a V segment was called functional when productive rearrangements were above 56.7%, and segregating when the standard deviation between donors exceeded 5%. A statistical classification framework was developed to diagnose cytomegalovirus status using the catalog of TCR beta chain sequences. In a later analysis, V and J genes were assigned by comparing TCR nucleotide sequences against IMGT/GENE-DB human TR gene sequences. A later analysis assigned CDR3 sequences and most-parsimonious VDJ recombination scenarios with the TCRdist pipeline. In a later analysis, each TCR beta chain was defined by its CDR3 amino acid sequence together with its V-gene family, and reads lacking a unique V-gene family were excluded. In a later analysis, several hundred highly shared, low-generation-probability nucleotide sequences were removed to address suspected cross-contamination and a sequencing artifact. In a later analysis, a clonal expansion index was calculated for each public chain from normalized within-repertoire ranks of inferred template counts. In a later analysis, generation probabilities were computed with a VDJ recombination model fitted to out-of-frame rearrangements, and the resulting probabilities were checked against IGoR. In a later analysis, hypergeometric tests were used to score TCR-TCR, TCR-HLA and TCR-CMV co-occurrence, with a repertoire-size bias correction applied to TCR pairs. In a later analysis, false discovery rates were estimated by permuting HLA or CMV assignments 20 times. A later analysis grouped co-occurring TCRs with DBSCAN, adding TCRdist sequence similarity when clustering within HLA-allele-positive subsets. Repertoires with fewer than 30,000 or more than 120,000 public chains, plus five repertoires with anomalous nucleotide sharing, were excluded from co-occurrence clustering. Not all clones reach the TCRdb copy of this immuneACCESS table, which keeps in-frame sequences only. Checked studies attribute under half of the gap to unresolved V genes and leave the rest unexplained. From that table come the V and J calls and clone size; the DNA was used to work out D and trimming. For this sample there are some 120,000 clones; about 78% appear just once. The ten largest make up around 1.3% of the sample.

Note on this clone: Its binding antigen is unknown. Base qualities are missing; no much larger clone stands one base away.

The source material was PBMCs. This sequence was found in a female donor in good health and CMV-seronegative. The rearrangement combines TRBV11-2 with TRBJ2-3; TRBD1 could be the D gene, as 6 bases match. The DNA sequence is given as TGTGCCAGCAGCTTAGTACCGTTAGGGGGTACGCAGTATTTT. Translated, this gives CASSLVPLGGTQYF.